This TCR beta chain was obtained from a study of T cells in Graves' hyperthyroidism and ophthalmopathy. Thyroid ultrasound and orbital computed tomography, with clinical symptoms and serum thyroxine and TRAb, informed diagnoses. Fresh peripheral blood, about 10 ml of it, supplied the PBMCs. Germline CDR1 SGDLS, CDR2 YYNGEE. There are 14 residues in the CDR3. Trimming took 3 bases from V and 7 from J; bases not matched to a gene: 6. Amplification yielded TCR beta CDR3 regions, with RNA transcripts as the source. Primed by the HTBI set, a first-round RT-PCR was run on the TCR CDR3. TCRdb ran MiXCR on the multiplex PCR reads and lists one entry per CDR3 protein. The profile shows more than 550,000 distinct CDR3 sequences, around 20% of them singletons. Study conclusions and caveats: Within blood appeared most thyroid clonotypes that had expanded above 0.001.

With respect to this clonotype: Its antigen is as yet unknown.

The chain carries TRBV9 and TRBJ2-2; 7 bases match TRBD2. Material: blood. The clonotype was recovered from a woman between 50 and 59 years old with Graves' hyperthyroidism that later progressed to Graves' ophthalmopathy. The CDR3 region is CASSAGTNFGELFF. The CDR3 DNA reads TGTGCCAGCAGCGCCGGGACTAATTTCGGGGAGCTGTTTTTT.